The source of this T cell receptor (beta chain) is a study of cytomegalovirus exposure and HLA in healthy donors (TCRdb year 2017). Background for the entire study: According to an earlier analysis of around 600 of the donors, about 170 million T cells yielded some 110 million unique TCR beta sequences and about 300 Gb of sequence data. An early release covering over 500 HLA-typed donors comprised roughly 300 gigabases of sequencing data and roughly 86 million unique TCR sequences. Of the 350 to 450 genotyped donors, 81% fell in the genetic ancestry cluster associated with self-reported Caucasian donors. The study was designed to test whether signatures of past pathogen exposure could be identified by cataloging public T cell receptors. The study used immunosequencing to profile the T cell repertoires of approximately 690 subjects and linked those repertoires to cytomegalovirus serostatus. Along with the approximately 650-subject first cohort, a separate validation cohort of roughly 110 different subjects was used. High-throughput TCR immunosequencing, statistical association of individual TCRs with disease status, and machine learning were combined to predict cytomegalovirus infection status. In a later analysis, previously published TCR beta repertoires from several hundred donors were re-analyzed and high-resolution HLA genotyping was added so that TCR occurrence patterns could be studied. Rather than drawing on any new phenotypic data, the later analysis identified candidate immune exposures from TCR beta sequences and the way those sequences occurred across donors. An earlier analysis of approximately 580 of the donors used high-throughput TCR beta sequencing to judge whether each TCR beta V gene segment behaved as functional or pseudogenic. Donor age, sex, ethnicity and CMV serostatus were compiled together with the repertoire data. A later genetic analysis used genome-wide SNP genotypes for about three fifths of the 666 donors, treating that subset as a discovery cohort. Every discovery cohort repertoire had been produced on one sequencing platform. Class I and class II HLA loci were covered by the typing at four-digit resolution. Typing coverage varied by locus: roughly 629-640 donors for A, B, C, DRB1 and DQB1; approximately 560 for DQA1; more than 600 for DPA1; some 470 for DPB1. Because of strong linkage in the cohort, roughly five DR-DQ haplotypes were treated as single units for association and clustering. Across 398 genotyped donors of the cohort, an average of roughly 250,000 unique TCR beta nucleotide sequences per donor were sequenced, and around 19% of those sequences were non-productive. General conclusions and limits of the study: In a later analysis, the rate of TCR association differed among HLA loci, with DRB1 alleles having the most associated TCRs and HLA-C alleles having the fewest. A few of the identified cytomegalovirus-associated TCR beta chains were confirmed in vitro to be specific for cytomegalovirus antigens. Linkage disequilibrium might explain the correlated functional status among segregating V segments, but an unknown experimental factor could not be ruled out. Because counts were too low, roughly 18 rarely observed V segments, including chromosome 9 orphons, were left out of the earlier analysis of about 620 of the donors. A cluster of highly shared sequence variants was judged likely to be a technical artifact of the sequencing pipeline. According to the authors, the approach could potentially be generalized to other disease states and immunological phenotypes. An earlier analysis of around 540 of the donors showed that most TCR beta V segments appeared in productive rearrangements either about 87% or about 30% of the time, which broadly matched IMGT annotations. According to a later genetic analysis, donors in an Asian-associated ancestry cluster had fewer N-insertions in productive TCRs than the approximately 690-donor mean. Most TCR sequences were observed very rarely across donors, whereas some public TCRs were present in many individuals. A later analysis associated 16,951 TCR beta sequences with specific HLA alleles at a false discovery rate of 0.05. Immune exposure information for the cohort was limited to CMV serostatus. A further reported finding was that TCR beta sequences accurately predicted the HLA-A and HLA-B alleles for most subjects in the first cohort. The presence/absence analyses assumed that sequencing depth was roughly uniform across donors, and that assumption may not be true. Several of the top co-occurrence clusters appeared to be linked to parvovirus B19, influenza, CMV and Epstein-Barr virus, according to a later analysis. The classifier was reported to diagnose cytomegalovirus status with high specificity and sensitivity in both the original and validation cohorts. Because HLA typing was missing for some donors at each locus, association tests included only the typed subset. A later analysis found that most CMV-associated TCR beta chains appeared HLA-restricted, with HLA associations seemingly driven largely by CMV exposure. The 87-base-pair reads could not distinguish some IMGT-functional V segments, including TRBV6-2 and TRBV6-3, so those segments were excluded. The study gave a list of some 150 TCR beta chains associated with cytomegalovirus. In a later analysis, HLA-associated TCR beta chains showed more clonal expansion and lower generation probabilities than non-associated chains that were equally common. An association between a missense DCLRE1C variant and V-gene and J-gene trimming of TCR beta chains was found in a later genetic analysis and replicated in an independent cohort. When HLA alleles, especially DR and DQ, strongly co-occurred, TCR associations were difficult to assign to individual alleles. The cohort was sequenced for TCR beta chains only, and without alpha or paired-chain data the features that could be detected were limited.

Reading the germline V gene (reference sequence) gives CDR1 LNHDA and CDR2 SQIVND. From its cysteine to its phenylalanine, the CDR3 spans 18 amino acids. Only CDR3 DNA remains: 54 bases, in frame from the first base. At the junction V is shortened by 6 bases and J by 0 bases; bases outside the gene matches: 11. In total, roughly 670 healthy bone marrow donors made up the cohort. At the time of sampling, all cohort members were nominally healthy, though unrecorded immune exposures were likely present. The donor was CMV seronegative and was included in the group of under 450 seronegative cohort members. Every donor gave a peripheral blood sample, and the peripheral blood mononuclear cells from that sample were used for TCR beta sequencing. Genomic DNA was extracted from the blood cell samples with the Qiagen DNeasy Blood Extraction Kit. Notes on this clone: Its cognate antigen has yet to be identified. No per-base quality is available; no much larger clone lies one base away.

Receptor amplification or capture employed the immunoSEQ multiplex PCR assay. The multiplex PCR relied on a mix of 60 forward primers for TCR Vbeta segments and 13 reverse primers for TCR Jbeta segments. The CDR3 region of rearranged TCR beta genes was amplified from genomic DNA by a multiplex PCR assay. The amplified TCR beta libraries were sequenced on the Illumina HiSeq System as 87-base-pair reads. Turning to the authors' computational methods: A later analysis tallied around 80 million unique TCR beta chains across the approximately 670 repertoires, and around 10 million of those chains were shared by two or more donors. A nearest-neighbor algorithm error-corrected the raw reads and collapsed the reads into unique sequences, merging closely related sequences to remove PCR and sequencing errors. CDR3 sequences were aligned to IMGT reference sequences to assign V, D and J gene segments. For a sequence to be retained, at least a six-nucleotide match to both a V gene segment and a J gene segment was required. Rearrangements were called productive when the CDR3 lacked stop codons and stayed in frame with V and J; all others were non-productive. Following IMGT convention, CDR3 was defined as the stretch from the second conserved V-encoded cysteine up to the conserved J-encoded phenylalanine. The earlier analysis of about 590 of the donors excluded sequences that lacked an unambiguous match to a single V gene segment. An earlier analysis of 587 of the donors called V segments functional above 56.7% productive rearrangements and segregating when the between-donor standard deviation exceeded 5%. To diagnose cytomegalovirus status from the catalog of TCR beta chain sequences, a statistical classification framework was built. V and J gene assignment, in a later analysis, came from comparing TCR nucleotide sequences with IMGT/GENE-DB human TR gene sequences. Using the TCRdist pipeline, a later analysis assigned CDR3 sequences along with most-parsimonious VDJ recombination scenarios. In a later analysis, every TCR beta chain was defined by the combination of its CDR3 amino acid sequence and its V-gene family, and reads without a unique V-gene family were dropped. To address suspected cross-contamination and a sequencing artifact, a later analysis removed around 600 highly shared, low-generation-probability nucleotide sequences. In a later analysis, a clonal expansion index for each public chain was calculated from normalized within-repertoire ranks of inferred template counts. A later analysis computed generation probabilities with a VDJ recombination model fitted to out-of-frame rearrangements, and checked the results against IGoR. In a later analysis, hypergeometric tests were used to score TCR-TCR, TCR-HLA and TCR-CMV co-occurrence, with a repertoire-size bias correction applied to TCR pairs. To estimate false discovery rates, a later analysis permuted the HLA or CMV assignments 20 times. In a later analysis, co-occurring TCRs were grouped using DBSCAN, with TCRdist sequence similarity added in when clustering inside HLA-allele-positive subsets. Co-occurrence clustering excluded repertoires with fewer than 30,000 or more than 120,000 public chains, plus five with anomalous nucleotide sharing. TCRdb stores this immuneACCESS table with in-frame sequences only. Part of the clones is absent; in the studies checked, under half of the shortfall reflects unresolved V genes, and no reason is known for the rest. The V and J calls and clone size are taken from that table; D and trimming were inferred from the DNA. This sample gives around 37,000 clones in total; 70% to 85% of them show up just once. The ten largest make up roughly 6.3% of the sample.

The rearrangement combines TRBV19 with TRBJ1-5; 10 junctional bases match TRBD1. The sample consisted of PBMCs. The receptor was derived from a young man in good health and CMV-seronegative. The DNA is as follows: TGTGCCAGTAGGGCGGGACAGGGGTCAGTTAATAGCAATCAGCCCCAGCATTTT. It translates to CASRAGQGSVNSNQPQHF.